This T cell receptor beta chain was identified during a study of technical replicates of blood from a few donors. Some clones are missing from TCRdb's copy, which holds only in-frame ones; the method was immunoSEQ multiplex PCR. The sample includes roughly 56,000 clones, more than 70% of them seen just once. V shed 1 base and J shed 1 base, with 16 bases lying between them. Germline CDR1 is MNHGY and CDR2 is SAAAGT. CDR3 length equals 17 residues. Sequenced material: PBMCs. The clonotype comes from a human donor in good health. Some clones in this sample may be carry-over from other donors' samples. The V gene is TRBV6-8, the J gene TRBJ1-1; D remains ambiguous. As DNA, the CDR3 is TGTGCCAGCAGTTACTTGGAAATTGGGCTCCCGAACACTGAAGCTTTCTTT. This sequence encodes CASSYLEIGLPNTEAFF.